The 16 T cell receptor beta chains presented below share a single source sample, sequenced in a study of identical twins. TCRdb itself ran the 5' RACE reads through MiXCR, one entry per CDR3 protein. The sample has roughly 290,000 distinct CDR3 sequences, about 8% seen once. The same sample was also studied in work on yellow fever vaccine responses in identical twins.

The specimen sequenced was memory (CD45RO+) T cells sorted from blood. The receptors originated from a woman in her late teens or twenties in good health.

This clonotype came up a few times. The V gene is TRBV7-8, the J gene TRBJ2-1; 10 nucleotides agree with TRBD2. This CDR3 has 14 residues. The V segment lost 5 bases and the J segment 9 bases; nucleotides outside the gene matches: 7. In germline, CDR1 is SGHVS, CDR2 FQNEAQ. The CDR3 DNA reads as TGTGCCAGCAGCGCAAGCGGGGGGGCGGCTGAGCAGTTCTTC. It is translated as CASSASGGAAEQFF.

The CDR3 region has the DNA TGTGCCAGCAGCTGCTCGACACCTAACTATGGCTACACCTTC. Its translation: CASSCSTPNYGYTF. The V gene is TRBV21-1, the J gene TRBJ1-2. TRBV21-1 represents a pseudogene. The CDR3 has 14 residues.

V is TRBV20-1 and J is TRBJ1-1; D is possibly TRBD1 (6 bases). Germline V gene data show CDR1 as DFQATT and CDR2 as SNEGSKA (reference sequence). The CDR3 contains 12 residues. V was shortened by 2 bases and J by 6 bases, with 10 bases between the two germline ends. The CDR3 reads CSARYRVAEAFF. In nucleotides, the CDR3 is TGCAGTGCTAGATACAGGGTGGCTGAAGCTTTCTTT.

V is TRBV7-6 and J is TRBJ2-5; possibly TRBD1 or TRBD2 for D (6 bases each). This CDR3 has 14 residues. Germline V gene sequence: CDR1 SGHVS, CDR2 FNYEAQ. Trimming took off 2 bases at V and 5 bases at J, with 12 bases between the two ends. CDR3 sequence reads: CASSLTGRWETQYF. The CDR3 DNA is TGTGCCAGCAGCTTAACAGGGAGGTGGGAGACCCAGTACTTC.

There are many counts of this clonotype. This sequence joins TRBV19 and TRBJ1-5, with 10 bases that match TRBD1. The CDR3 spans 16 residues. CDR1 LNHDA and CDR2 SQIVND come from the germline V gene (reference sequence). J was trimmed by 4 bases and V by 5 bases; bases with no gene match: 8. The CDR3 DNA follows: TGTGCCAGTAGTCCCCGACAGGGGGCCGTAAATCAGCCCCAGCATTTT. This codes for CASSPRQGAVNQPQHF.

This clonotype was seen repeatedly, ten times or more. The chain is built from TRBV24-1 and TRBJ2-1, with 12 bases fitting TRBD2. After removal of 5 bases from V and 3 bases from J, the junction contained 4 bases not matched to a gene. CDR1 and CDR2 from the germline V gene are KGHDR and SFDVKD. The CDR3 consists of 16 residues. In nucleotides, the CDR3 is TGTGCCACCAGTGGCGTACTAGCGGGGGGCTACAATGAGCAGTTCTTC. As protein: CATSGVLAGGYNEQFF.

This clonotype was detected many times. The chain couples TRBV5-1 to TRBJ2-7; D perhaps matches TRBD1 (5 bases). The germline V gene encodes CDR1 SGHRS and CDR2 YFSETQ. Trimming left V 0 bases short and J 0 bases short, with 7 bases between. CDR3 length: 14 residues. DNA of the CDR3: TGCGCCAGCAGCTTGGTACAGGTCTCCTACGAGCAGTACTTC. Its translation is CASSLVQVSYEQYF.

This sequence joins TRBV7-9 and TRBJ1-2; tentatively, D is TRBD1 (5 bases). Germline CDR1 reads SEHNR; CDR2 reads FQNEAQ (reference sequence). The CDR3 is 17 residues long. Trimming removed 6 bases at V and 2 bases at J, with 22 bases between. DNA of the CDR3: TGTGCCAGCAGGAAAACAGGACCAGGACTGACAAACTATGGCTACACCTTC. As protein: CASRKTGPGLTNYGYTF.

This clonotype was found a few times. This rearrangement joins TRBV6-1 to TRBJ1-4; TRBD1 is a possible D gene (6 bases). This CDR3 contains 15 residues. V shed 0 bases and J shed 1 base, with 6 bases lying between them. Per the germline V gene, CDR1 is MNHNS and CDR2 is SASEGT. The CDR3: CASSEAGGTNEKLFF. The CDR3 DNA is TGTGCCAGCAGTGAAGCAGGGGGAACTAATGAAAAACTGTTTTTT.

The chain combines TRBV24-1 with TRBJ2-7; 8 positions agree with TRBD1. The germline CDR1 and CDR2 sequences are KGHDR and SFDVKD. V gave up 4 bases and J gave up 2 bases; unmatched junction bases: 9. The length of the CDR3 is 16 residues. The CDR3 protein is CATSDLGQGTPYEQYV. The CDR3, as DNA: TGTGCCACCAGTGACCTCGGACAGGGTACCCCCTACGAGCAGTACGTC.

The V call is TRBV20-1, the J call TRBJ2-3, with D hard to call. Trimming removed 2 bases at V and 2 bases at J, with 5 bases between. The germline V gene has CDR1 DFQATT and CDR2 SNEGSKA (reference sequence). CDR3 length: 12 residues. CDR3 DNA sequence: TGCAGTGCTAGATTCGCCACAGATACGCAGTATTTT. Translation: CSARFATDTQYF.

J is TRBJ2-7 and V is TRBV6-5; the D gene is possibly TRBD1 (5 bases). The V end lost 0 bases, the J end lost 2 bases, and 11 bases lay between the germline ends. This CDR3 comprises 15 residues. Germline CDR1 and CDR2: MNHEY and SVGAGI. CDR3 sequence reads: CASSYSARAPYEQYF. The CDR3 DNA follows: TGTGCCAGCAGTTACTCGGCCAGGGCCCCCTACGAGCAGTACTTC.

This clonotype was seen repeatedly, ten times or more. The chain joins TRBV20-1 to TRBJ1-4, with D perhaps TRBD1 (5 bases). Trimming left V 3 bases short and J 4 bases short, with 12 bases between. Germline lookup yields CDR1 DFQATT and CDR2 SNEGSKA (reference sequence). The CDR3 loop spans 14 amino acids. The CDR3 spells CSASGTSDNEKLFF. The DNA for the CDR3 is TGCAGTGCTAGTGGGACGTCCGATAATGAAAAACTGTTTTTT.

A few counts support this clonotype. CDR3 protein: CASSLALVSTDTQYF. DNA for the CDR3: TGTGCCAGCAGCTTGGCCCTAGTTAGCACAGATACGCAGTATTTT. The J gene is TRBJ2-3, the V gene TRBV11-2, with D unclear. V lost 3 bases, J lost 0 bases, and 10 bases lay in between. From germline, CDR1 is SGHAT and CDR2 FQNNGV. This CDR3 spans 15 amino acids.

The sample holds a few counts of this clonotype. The chain uses TRBV12-3 or TRBV12-4 and TRBJ2-6; D not resolved. V was cut by 3 bases and J by 0 bases, with 12 bases left in between. The CDR3 has 17 amino acids. CDR3 DNA: TGTGCCAGCAGTTTTGGCGTGGGAAGCTCTGGGGCCAACGTCCTGACTTTC. It codes for CASSFGVGSSGANVLTF.

This clonotype was recorded a few times. The chain joins TRBV24-1 to TRBJ2-7, with D possibly matching TRBD1 (6 bases). The germline CDR1 and CDR2 sequences are KGHDR and SFDVKD. Deletions cut 2 bases from V and 2 bases from J, with 15 bases between. The CDR3 runs 16 residues. CDR3 sequence (DNA): TGTGCCACCAGTGATTCGCAGGGCCCAGGGGCCTACGAGCAGTACTTC. Translating gives CATSDSQGPGAYEQYF.